The 21 T cell receptor beta chains below come from one sample, sequenced in a study of cytomegalovirus exposure and HLA in healthy donors. PCR was performed using 60 Vbeta and 13 Jbeta primers. Only in-frame clones appear in the TCRdb table, and some are missing; sequencing was by immunoSEQ multiplex PCR. The table lists approximately 150,000 clones, 84% of them singletons. Sequences were obtained from PBMCs. These receptors were taken from a girl under 18 in good health and CMV-seropositive.

V and J are TRBV11-3 and TRBJ1-1, with D tentatively TRBD1 (5 bases). The CDR3 contains 13 residues. The V and J ends lost 3 bases and 1 base respectively, with 6 bases between them. CDR1 and CDR2 from the germline V gene are SGHNT and YENEEA. The CDR3 DNA is TGTGCCAGCAGCTTCCAGGGGAACACTGAAGCTTTCTTT. Its protein product is CASSFQGNTEAFF.

This clone has just one count. V is TRBV7-9 and J is TRBJ2-1; 10 nucleotides match TRBD2. From germline, CDR1 is SEHNR and CDR2 FQNEAQ (reference sequence). Unmatched junction bases numbered 8, after V lost 5 bases and J lost 4 bases. This CDR3 has 16 residues. The CDR3 reads CASSAYPSGGYNEQFF. The CDR3 nucleotides read TGTGCCAGCAGCGCCTACCCTAGCGGGGGATACAATGAGCAGTTCTTC.

This chain connects TRBV30 to TRBJ1-1, with D possibly matching TRBD1 (5 bases). The CDR3 runs to 15 residues. Germline CDR1 GTSNPN, CDR2 SVGIG (reference sequence). V lost 4 bases and J lost 1, with 16 bases in between. CDR3 in amino acids: CAWISALGQNTEAFF. The CDR3 coding sequence is TGTGCCTGGATATCTGCGCTCGGACAGAACACTGAAGCTTTCTTT. Variable domain in full (rest from reference TRBV30 and TRBJ1-1): SQTIHQWPATLVQPVGSPLSLECTVEGTSNPNLYWYRQAAGRGLQLLFYSVGIGQISSEVPQNLSASRPQDRQFILSSKKLLLSDSGFYLCAWISALGQNTEAFFGQGTRLTVV.

This clone was counted a few times. The chain combines TRBV19 with TRBJ2-5, with a tentative D call TRBD2 (6 bases). Trimming removed 1 base at V and 0 bases at J, with 9 bases between. Germline V gives CDR1 LNHDA, CDR2 SQIVND (reference sequence). This CDR3 spans 15 amino acids. Written as DNA, the CDR3 is TGTGCCAGTAGTATAGTGGGCGGGGACCAAGAGACCCAGTACTTC. It is translated as CASSIVGGDQETQYF.

J is TRBJ1-2 and V is TRBV13; 8 nucleotides match TRBD1. Per the germline V gene, CDR1 is PRHDT and CDR2 is FYEKMQ (reference sequence). V dropped 0 bases and J dropped 3; count of bases not matched to a gene: 3. The CDR3 is 15 amino acids. The CDR3 here is CASSLGRTGYYGYTF. The CDR3 DNA is TGTGCCAGCAGCTTAGGAAGGACAGGGTACTATGGCTACACCTTC.

J is TRBJ2-1 and V is TRBV11-3; 7 positions match TRBD1. The germline V gene has CDR1 SGHNT and CDR2 YENEEA. The CDR3 is 16 amino acids. After removal of 0 bases from V and 3 bases from J, the junction contained 5 bases not matched to a gene. The chain's CDR3 is CASSLDAGGYYNEQFF. CDR3 DNA sequence: TGTGCCAGCAGCTTAGATGCAGGGGGTTACTACAATGAGCAGTTCTTC.

The chain is built from TRBV29-1 and TRBJ2-7; a possible D gene is TRBD2 (5 bases). V shed 7 bases and J shed 3 bases, with 16 bases lying between them. Germline loops: CDR1 SQVTM, CDR2 ANQGSEA. The CDR3 sequence is 13 residues long. The CDR3 sequence is CSASPSGNYEQYF. In nucleotides, the CDR3 is TGCAGCGCGTCCCCCTCGGGAAACTACGAGCAGTACTTC.

This chain links TRBV5-1 with TRBJ1-2; 8 bases line up with TRBD1. The junction had 7 bases not matched to a gene; V was cut back by 4 bases and J by 8 bases. The CDR3 is 13 amino acids. The germline V gene encodes CDR1 SGHRS and CDR2 YFSETQ. CDR3 residues: CASSEDRVEGYTF. The CDR3 nucleotides are TGCGCCAGCAGCGAGGACAGGGTAGAGGGCTACACCTTC.

V and J are TRBV30 and TRBJ1-3; TRBD1 might be the D (6 bases). V lost 1 base and J lost 5, with 12 bases in between. CDR1 and CDR2 from the germline V gene are GTSNPN and SVGIG (reference sequence). The CDR3 loop spans 14 amino acids. The CDR3 DNA is TGTGCCTGGAGTGAAGGGGGGGCTAGAAACACCATATATTTT. It yields the protein CAWSEGGARNTIYF. The complete variable domain, with remaining parts taken from reference TRBV30 and TRBJ1-3, reads SQTIHQWPATLVQPVGSPLSLECTVEGTSNPNLYWYRQAAGRGLQLLFYSVGIGQISSEVPQNLSASRPQDRQFILSSKKLLLSDSGFYLCAWSEGGARNTIYFGEGSWLTVV.

The chain carries TRBV2 and TRBJ1-2; D might be TRBD1 (6 bases). This CDR3 region has 13 residues. Germline values: CDR1 SNHLY, CDR2 FYNNEI. V shed 7 bases and J shed 7 bases, with 16 bases lying between them. CDR3 DNA sequence: TGTGCCAGCAAAGGGGAGGGGGTCGGTGGCTACACCTTC. This translates into CASKGEGVGGYTF.

A note on this clone: Other DNA variants within this sample encode the same CDR3. The rearrangement uses TRBV11-2 and TRBJ2-7, with a weak D call TRBD2 (5 bases). V dropped 1 base and J dropped 5 bases, with 15 bases sitting between them. The germline V gene encodes CDR1 SGHAT and CDR2 FQNNGV. The CDR3 sequence is 15 residues long. As DNA, the CDR3 is TGTGCCAGCAGCTTAGCCCCGGGGTCCCAGGACGAGCAGTACTTC. Translation gives CASSLAPGSQDEQYF.

This clone appeared a few times. This chain joins TRBV9 and TRBJ1-6, with D possibly matching TRBD1 (5 bases). The CDR3 is 14 amino acids. With 6 bases removed from V and 8 bases from J, the gap between germline ends came to 15 bases. Germline CDR1 is SGDLS and CDR2 is YYNGEE. The DNA of the CDR3 is TGTGCCAGCACCCGGGGGGTGGACGATTCACCCCTCCACTTT. Residues: CASTRGVDDSPLHF.

The chain joins TRBV19 to TRBJ1-2; 8 positions agree with TRBD1. The V gene's germline CDR1 is LNHDA and CDR2 SQIVND (reference sequence). CDR3 size: 16 residues. The trim removed 6 bases at V and 2 bases at J, leaving 11 bases unmatched. The CDR3 DNA follows: TGTGCCAGTAGATCGAACCGGGACAGGTGGAACTATGGCTACACCTTC. Translated: CASRSNRDRWNYGYTF.

As DNA, the CDR3 is TGTGCCAGCTCACGCGTTGAGGGGGCTACGAACACTGAAGCTTTCTTT. The encoded protein is CASSRVEGATNTEAFF. This chain links TRBV18 with TRBJ1-1; 7 bases fit TRBD1. There are 16 residues in the CDR3. Germline assignment: CDR1 KGHSH and CDR2 LQKENI. The J segment lost 1 base and the V segment lost 4 bases, leaving 9 bases of the junction unmatched.

The CDR3 coding sequence is TGTGCCAGCAGCTCCCCCGGGGCGGGGGGCTTCACAGATACGCAGTATTTT. Its protein product is CASSSPGAGGFTDTQYF. The rearrangement uses TRBV13 and TRBJ2-3, with 8 bases lining up with TRBD2. CDR3 length: 17 amino acids. The junction had 11 bases not matched to a gene; V was cut back by 4 bases and J by 2 bases. Germline assignment: CDR1 PRHDT and CDR2 FYEKMQ (reference sequence).

CDR3 bases: TGTGCCAGCAGCTCCCAGGGGGCGCCTACTAACTATGGCTACACCTTC. Encoded protein: CASSSQGAPTNYGYTF. The J gene is TRBJ1-2, the V gene TRBV5-5; TRBD1 matches at 8 bases. The CDR3 spans 16 residues. The trim removed 3 bases at V and 0 bases at J, leaving 7 bases unmatched. CDR1 and CDR2 from the germline V gene are SGHKS and YYEKEE (reference sequence).

Here the CDR3 DNA reads TGTGCCAGCATGCGGGTGCTGGACACTGAAGCTTTCTTT. Its translation: CASMRVLDTEAFF. The rearrangement links TRBV6-1 to TRBJ1-1, with D unclear. Trimming removed 7 bases from V and 3 bases from J, with 12 bases in between. This CDR3 is built from 13 residues. Germline V lookup: CDR1 MNHNS, CDR2 SASEGT.

The gene calls are TRBV7-9 and TRBJ2-5; perhaps TRBD1 as D (5 bases). Trimming removed 4 bases at V and 5 bases at J, with 14 bases between. This CDR3 is 14 amino acids long. Germline CDR1 SEHNR, CDR2 FQNEAQ (reference sequence). Here the CDR3 reads CASSSYRQMETQYF. In DNA form, the CDR3 reads TGTGCCAGCAGCTCCTACCGACAGATGGAGACCCAGTACTTC.

The CDR3 loop is CASSLGGSQETQYF. CDR3 DNA sequence: TGTGCCAGCAGCTTAGGAGGGTCCCAAGAGACCCAGTACTTC. The chain uses TRBV11-3 and TRBJ2-5, with D maybe TRBD2 (5 bases). The CDR3 loop spans 14 amino acids. Germline V gives CDR1 SGHNT, CDR2 YENEEA. V lost 1 base, J lost 1 base, and 7 bases lay in between.

This clone was recorded once. V is TRBV7-3 and J is TRBJ2-4; D is perhaps TRBD2 (7 bases). This CDR3 is built from 16 residues. The germline V gene encodes CDR1 SGHTA and CDR2 FQGTGA. V dropped 5 bases and J dropped 7 bases, with 21 bases sitting between them. The CDR3 sequence: CASSPHLGGAGNIQYF. The CDR3 region has the DNA TGTGCCAGCAGCCCTCACTTGGGGGGGGCCGGGAACATTCAGTACTTC.

The genes are TRBV7-3 and TRBJ2-7; TRBD2 agrees at 9 bases. The CDR3 loop spans 16 amino acids. Germline-derived CDR1 and CDR2 are SGHTA and FQGTGA. The V and J ends lost 0 bases and 4 bases, in that order; junction bases with no gene match: 7. The CDR3 DNA is TGTGCCAGCAGCTTAACTCGCGGGGGGGCCCGTTACGAGCAGTACTTC. As protein: CASSLTRGGARYEQYF.